A selection of T cell receptor beta chains follows, all from one sample in a study of blood T cell repertoires in COVID-19. Generated by immunoSEQ multiplex PCR, the TCRdb table keeps only in-frame clones and is missing some. The sample holds around 120,000 clones, around 80% seen once. Sequencing was performed on peripheral blood. The source of these receptors is a man between 65 and 79 years old with active or convalescent COVID-19. CDR3s include the opening cysteine and the closing phenylalanine or tryptophan. D genes are given only for firm matches. Clone size is not always given. Where it is, it says once, few, many or a class for expanded clones.

clone size,D gene,V gene,J gene,CDR3 protein,CDR3 DNA
.,TRBD1,TRBV5-6,TRBJ2-5,CASRPTGLETQYF,TGTGCCAGCAGACCGACAGGGTTAGAGACCCAGTACTTC
.,TRBD1,TRBV24-1,TRBJ2-5,CATSKGQMAETQYF,TGTGCCACCAGTAAGGGACAGATGGCAGAGACCCAGTACTTC
.,.,TRBV5-6,TRBJ1-2,CASSLLGSQGIYGYTF,TGTGCCAGCAGCTTGTTGGGTTCCCAGGGGATCTATGGCTACACCTTC
.,.,TRBV10-2,TRBJ1-6,CASSDSWTVLNSPLHF,TGCGCCAGCAGTGACTCCTGGACAGTCCTTAATTCACCCCTCCACTTT
once,TRBD2,TRBV18,TRBJ2-3,CASSPLTSGNVDTQYF,TGTGCCAGCTCACCACTGACTAGCGGGAATGTTGATACGCAGTATTTT
.,TRBD2,TRBV3-1/TRBV3-2,TRBJ2-5,CASSQVGLAGVQETQYF,TGTGCCAGCAGCCAAGTCGGACTAGCGGGGGTACAAGAGACCCAGTACTTC
many,TRBD2,TRBV7-9,TRBJ2-1,CASSPTSGRNNEQFF,TGTGCCAGCAGCCCGACTAGCGGGAGGAACAATGAGCAGTTCTTC
.,.,TRBV7-2,TRBJ2-5,CASSLRYSQETQYF,TGTGCCAGCAGCTTAAGGTACAGCCAAGAGACCCAGTACTTC
.,.,TRBV9,TRBJ2-1,CASSVAHTISSYNEQFF,TGTGCCAGCAGCGTCGCCCATACAATAAGCTCCTACAATGAGCAGTTCTTC
.,.,TRBV2,TRBJ2-7,CASKGDTYEQYF,TGTGCCAGCAAAGGGGATACCTACGAGCAGTACTTC
.,.,TRBV18,TRBJ2-7,CASSPGVAETYEQYF,TGTGCCAGCTCACCCGGGGTAGCGGAGACCTACGAGCAGTACTTC
.,.,TRBV7-8,TRBJ2-3,CASSLVSGPDTQYF,TGTGCCAGCAGCTTAGTTTCAGGGCCAGATACGCAGTATTTT
.,.,TRBV6-1,TRBJ1-5,CASSDGGGRTWFRNQPQHF,TGTGCCAGCAGTGATGGTGGGGGCCGGACTTGGTTTCGCAATCAGCCCCAGCATTTT
.,.,TRBV25-1,TRBJ1-6,CASRQGISPLHF,TGTGCCAGCAGACAGGGTATCTCACCCCTCCACTTT
.,TRBD1,TRBV10-2,TRBJ1-1,CASSEQGGTEAFF,TGCGCCAGCAGTGAGCAGGGGGGCACTGAAGCTTTCTTT
.,.,TRBV28,TRBJ2-7,CASSFWGDGISYEQYF,TGTGCCAGCAGTTTCTGGGGGGACGGGATCTCCTACGAGCAGTACTTC
.,TRBD1,TRBV2,TRBJ2-2,CASDGTGPGELFF,TGTGCCAGCGACGGGACAGGGCCCGGGGAGCTGTTTTTT
.,TRBD1,TRBV13,TRBJ1-5,CASSFTRGQGNQPQHF,TGTGCCAGCAGCTTTACGAGGGGACAGGGTAATCAGCCCCAGCATTTT
.,.,TRBV6-5,TRBJ2-1,CASKWANEQFF,TGTGCCAGCAAGTGGGCCAATGAGCAGTTCTTC
.,TRBD1,TRBV29-1,TRBJ1-4,CSVEAGTGNEKLFF,TGCAGCGTTGAAGCCGGGACAGGGAATGAAAAACTGTTTTTT
few,.,TRBV6-1,TRBJ1-1,CASSEGRVSTEAFF,TGTGCCAGCAGTGAAGGGCGGGTTTCTACTGAAGCTTTCTTT
.,TRBD1,TRBV30,TRBJ1-1,CAWRRKGADLTEAFF,TGTGCCTGGAGACGGAAGGGGGCCGATCTGACTGAAGCTTTCTTT
.,.,TRBV11-3,TRBJ1-2,CASSSRRNYGYTF,TGTGCCAGCAGCTCCAGGCGCAACTATGGCTACACCTTC
.,.,TRBV6-5,TRBJ1-2,CASSYSSRATGYTF,TGTGCCAGCAGTTACTCGAGCAGGGCTACTGGCTACACCTTC
.,TRBD1,TRBV7-9,TRBJ2-5,CASSQTTGLETQYF,TGTGCCAGCAGCCAAACGACAGGGTTGGAGACCCAGTACTTC
.,TRBD1,TRBV19,TRBJ2-3,CASSMTGQATDTQYF,TGTGCCAGTAGCATGACAGGGCAAGCCACAGATACGCAGTATTTT
.,TRBD1,TRBV28,TRBJ1-1,CASSMTGGGTEAFF,TGTGCCAGCAGCATGACAGGGGGAGGCACTGAAGCTTTCTTT
.,TRBD2,TRBV3-1/TRBV3-2,TRBJ2-5,CASSQDRDSGGYETQYF,TGTGCCAGCAGCCAAGATCGGGATAGCGGGGGTTATGAGACCCAGTACTTC
.,TRBD2,TRBV9,TRBJ2-3,CASSVALAADTQYF,TGTGCCAGCAGCGTAGCCCTAGCGGCAGATACGCAGTATTTT
.,TRBD2,TRBV3-1/TRBV3-2,TRBJ2-1,CASGGEGSGKTFF,TGTGCCAGCGGGGGGGAAGGGAGCGGGAAGACGTTCTTC
medium-sized,TRBD2,TRBV7-9,TRBJ2-7,CASSLVLAGSYEQYF,TGTGCCAGCAGCTTGGTTCTAGCGGGAAGCTACGAGCAGTACTTC
.,.,TRBV4-3,TRBJ2-3,CASSQGLARTDTQYF,TGCGCCAGCAGCCAAGGTCTAGCAAGAACAGATACGCAGTATTTT
.,.,TRBV19,TRBJ1-1,CASRRPGGATEAFF,TGTGCCAGTAGGCGACCGGGGGGGGCCACTGAAGCTTTCTTT
.,TRBD1,TRBV6-5,TRBJ1-3,CASSTGGRNTIYF,TGTGCCAGCAGCACAGGGGGCAGAAACACCATATATTTT
once,.,TRBV30,TRBJ2-1,CAWSVSGPGRGNEQFF,TGTGCCTGGAGTGTATCGGGCCCCGGCCGGGGCAATGAGCAGTTCTTC
few,.,TRBV7-2,TRBJ2-4,CASSLDFSVTKNIQYF,TGTGCCAGCAGCTTAGACTTCAGCGTGACCAAAAACATTCAGTACTTC
once,TRBD1,TRBV7-2,TRBJ1-5,CASSPRTGSDQPQHF,TGTGCCAGCAGCCCGCGGACAGGGAGCGATCAGCCCCAGCATTTT
.,TRBD1,TRBV28,TRBJ2-1,CASRARGGGYNEQFF,TGTGCCAGCAGGGCCCGAGGGGGCGGGTACAATGAGCAGTTCTTC
.,.,TRBV27,TRBJ1-2,CASSSLGGHYGYTF,TGTGCCAGCAGTTCCCTCGGGGGGCACTATGGCTACACCTTC
once,TRBD2,TRBV18,TRBJ2-7,CASSPAVGGGRQYEQYF,TGTGCCAGCTCACCGGCCGTGGGGGGCGGGAGGCAGTACGAGCAGTACTTC
.,.,TRBV10-3,TRBJ1-1,CAISESGVTEAFF,TGTGCCATCAGTGAGTCCGGGGTCACTGAAGCTTTCTTT
.,.,TRBV12-5,TRBJ2-3,CASGLVIGDTDTQYF,TGTGCTAGTGGTTTGGTAATCGGGGACACAGATACGCAGTATTTT
.,TRBD2,TRBV7-6,TRBJ2-1,CASSFPGTGTSGRFNEQFF,TGTGCCAGCAGCTTCCCAGGGACAGGGACTAGCGGGAGGTTCAATGAGCAGTTCTTC
.,TRBD2,TRBV6-6,TRBJ2-2,CASSRVAGGPNTGELFF,TGTGCCAGCAGTCGAGTAGCGGGGGGTCCCAACACCGGGGAGCTGTTTTTT
once,.,TRBV7-2,TRBJ1-5,CASSLAHGQNQPQHF,TGTGCCAGCAGCTTAGCACATGGACAGAATCAGCCCCAGCATTTT